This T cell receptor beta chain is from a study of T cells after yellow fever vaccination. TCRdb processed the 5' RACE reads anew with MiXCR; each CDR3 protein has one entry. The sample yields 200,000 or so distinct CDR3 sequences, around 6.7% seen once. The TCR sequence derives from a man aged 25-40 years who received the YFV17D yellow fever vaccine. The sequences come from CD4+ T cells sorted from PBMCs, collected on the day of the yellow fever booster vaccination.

In DNA form, the CDR3 reads TGTGCCAGCAGCAAAGTGGGACAGGGAAGATGGCACAACCAGCCCCAGCATTTT. Residues: CASSKVGQGRWHNQPQHF. The gene calls are TRBV21-1 and TRBJ1-5; TRBD1, the table's D call, was not compared with the DNA. TRBV21-1 is an annotated pseudogene. CDR3 size: 18 residues.